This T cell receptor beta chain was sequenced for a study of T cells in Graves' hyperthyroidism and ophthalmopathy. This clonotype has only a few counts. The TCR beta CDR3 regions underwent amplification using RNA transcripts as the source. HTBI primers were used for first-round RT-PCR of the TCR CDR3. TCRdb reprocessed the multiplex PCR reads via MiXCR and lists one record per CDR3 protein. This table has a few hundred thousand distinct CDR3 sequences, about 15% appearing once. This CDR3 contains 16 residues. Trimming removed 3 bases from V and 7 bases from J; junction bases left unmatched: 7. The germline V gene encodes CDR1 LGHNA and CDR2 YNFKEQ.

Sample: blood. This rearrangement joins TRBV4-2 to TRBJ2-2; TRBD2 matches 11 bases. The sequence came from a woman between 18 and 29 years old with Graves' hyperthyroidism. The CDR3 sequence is CASSHTGTSGSGELFF. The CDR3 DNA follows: TGTGCCAGCAGCCATACGGGGACTAGCGGAAGCGGGGAGCTGTTTTTT.